This paragraph reports one TCR beta chain. The data were obtained in a study of blood T cell repertoires in COVID-19. Study-level information: The United States, Italy and Spain provided the acute and convalescent COVID-19 samples. PBMCs, B-cell-depleted T cells, or T cells were the source of the cDNA or gDNA that made up the material.

As processed by the authors: Quantification of nucleated cells was approximated via reference gene primer amplification. Repertoires were generated with immunoSEQ multiplex PCR, while TCRdb's copy carries only in-frame clones and drops some. V, J and clone size were drawn from that table, and D and trimming were deduced from the DNA. Of about 240,000 clones listed, 87% are singletons. Germline-derived CDR1 and CDR2 are MNHEY and SMNVEV (reference sequence). V shed 4 bases, J shed 9 bases, and the junction held 3 bases outside the gene matches. The CDR3 contains 14 residues. The chain is built from TRBV27 and TRBJ1-6, with 10 bases fitting TRBD1. Sequencing used peripheral blood. The receptor's source is a man aged 55 to 70 who had recovered from COVID-19. CDR3 residues: CASSYRDRGSPLHF. In DNA form, the CDR3 reads TGTGCCAGCAGTTACCGGGACAGGGGTTCACCCCTCCACTTT.